The 23 T cell receptor beta chains below all came from one sample that was sequenced in a study of CD8+ T cells in alopecia areata. RNA was isolated and reverse transcribed to cDNA, the sequencing template. The table came from immunoSEQ multiplex PCR; TCRdb's copy has only in-frame clones and leaves some out. Of 60,000 to 65,000 clones in the sample, around 40% were seen once. Sequencing input: NKG2D-low CD8+ T cells sorted from blood. These receptor sequences come from a human donor with alopecia areata.

This sequence joins TRBV27 and TRBJ2-7; 8 positions match TRBD1. This CDR3 region has 14 residues. The germline V gene encodes CDR1 MNHEY and CDR2 SMNVEV (reference sequence). The V segment lost 8 bases and the J segment 2 bases; nucleotides outside the gene matches: 8. CDR3 in amino acids: CASSGGSIPYEQYF. CDR3 nucleotide sequence: TGTGCCAGCTCAGGGGGCTCCATCCCCTACGAGCAGTACTTC.

This clone was found a few times. This same CDR3 is encoded by further DNA sequences in the sample. The chain couples TRBV7-2 to TRBJ2-1, with 8 bases matching TRBD2. Germline V gene data show CDR1 as SGHTA and CDR2 as FQGNSA. The CDR3 spans 15 residues. J lost 2 bases, V lost 5 bases, and 5 bases had no gene match. The CDR3 loop is CASSLTSGPYNEQFF. CDR3 DNA: TGTGCCAGCAGCCTAACTAGCGGTCCCTACAATGAGCAGTTCTTC.

The chain combines TRBV4-1 with TRBJ1-2, with TRBD1 as a possible D gene (5 bases). This CDR3 comprises 16 residues. CDR1 is MGHRA, CDR2 YSYEKL, per germline. V lost 0 bases and J lost 4, with 15 bases in between. The CDR3 region is CASSQDRTGRPYGYTF. As DNA, the CDR3 is TGCGCCAGCAGCCAAGATCGTACAGGACGTCCCTATGGCTACACCTTC.

This sequence joins TRBV20-1 and TRBJ2-7; D is possibly TRBD2 (5 bases). CDR1 and CDR2 from the germline V gene are DFQATT and SNEGSKA (reference sequence). V dropped 3 bases and J dropped 4 bases, with 7 bases sitting between them. The CDR3 runs to 11 residues. The CDR3 region is CSASEGYEQYF. The CDR3, as DNA: TGCAGTGCTAGTGAGGGTTACGAGCAGTACTTC.

This clone was recorded a few times. J is TRBJ2-1 and V is TRBV29-1; 7 bases map to TRBD1. CDR3 size: 13 residues. The V gene's germline CDR1 is SQVTM and CDR2 ANQGSEA. J gave up 6 bases and V 3 bases, and 5 bases lay outside the gene matches. This chain's CDR3 is CSVELNRGNEQFF. CDR3 sequence (DNA): TGCAGCGTTGAGCTGAACAGGGGCAATGAGCAGTTCTTC.

The rearrangement joins TRBV5-1 to TRBJ2-3, with unresolved D. The CDR3 contains 13 residues. The ends were cut back, 7 bases at V and 0 bases at J, with 9 bases in the middle. In germline, CDR1 is SGHRS, CDR2 YFSETQ. The CDR3 loop is CASRALSTDTQYF. The CDR3 DNA is TGCGCCAGCCGGGCCCTCAGCACAGATACGCAGTATTTT.

This rearrangement joins TRBV7-8 to TRBJ2-5; D unresolved. CDR3 length: 15 residues. Between the trimmed V and J ends, which lost 1 base and 4 bases, there was a span of 13 bases. Germline V gives CDR1 SGHVS, CDR2 FQNEAQ. The CDR3 DNA reads as TGTGCCAGCAGCTTAGTGCTAGTCTCCGGAGAGACCCAGTACTTC. Translation gives CASSLVLVSGETQYF.

The chain is built from TRBV7-3 and TRBJ2-1; 9 nucleotides match TRBD2. The CDR3 has 19 residues. V was clipped by 5 bases and J by 6 bases; unmatched bases: 20. CDR1 is SGHTA, CDR2 FQGTGA, per germline. The CDR3 loop reads CASSPTHLAGDRGRNEQFF. The CDR3, as DNA: TGTGCCAGCAGCCCAACGCACTTAGCGGGAGATCGGGGCCGCAATGAGCAGTTCTTC.

This clone was detected a few times. The chain recombines TRBV29-1 with TRBJ2-7; 7 bases map to TRBD1. Germline V CDR1 and CDR2: SQVTM, ANQGSEA. Germline trimming cut 6 bases from V and 4 bases from J; bases unmatched to any gene: 15. CDR3 length: 15 residues. The CDR3 reads CSVVGVGGQPYEQYF. The CDR3, as DNA: TGCAGCGTCGTCGGGGTAGGGGGCCAACCTTACGAGCAGTACTTC.

This clone was counted only a few times. V gene TRBV28 combines with J gene TRBJ2-1; a possible D gene is TRBD2 (5 bases). The CDR3 has 13 amino acids. Germline-derived CDR1 and CDR2 are MDHEN and SYDVKM. The germline V and J ends were trimmed by 3 bases and 8 bases, with 11 bases remaining between them. CDR3 in amino acids: CASSFRGMHEQFF. The CDR3 nucleotides read TGTGCCAGCAGTTTCCGGGGTATGCATGAGCAGTTCTTC.

The chain couples TRBV4-3 to TRBJ2-7, with D maybe TRBD2 (5 bases). The CDR3 sequence is 15 residues long. CDR1 and CDR2 from the germline V gene are LGHNA and YSLEER. Trimming took off 0 bases at V and 3 bases at J, with 12 bases between the two ends. The CDR3 protein is CASSQEKRIDYEQYF. For the CDR3, the DNA is TGCGCCAGCAGCCAAGAAAAGCGGATAGACTACGAGCAGTACTTC.

The chain recombines TRBV25-1 with TRBJ1-1; D not resolved. V was shortened by 3 bases and J by 1 base, with 9 bases between the two germline ends. The CDR3 has 14 residues. The V gene's germline CDR1 is MGHDK and CDR2 SYGVNS. The CDR3 reads CASSDSDGNTEAFF. Written as DNA, the CDR3 is TGTGCCAGCAGTGATAGTGACGGGAACACTGAAGCTTTCTTT.

This clone appeared once. The CDR3 nucleotides are TGTGCCTGGGGGACAGTCAACGAGCAGTACTTC. Its translation is CAWGTVNEQYF. The J gene is TRBJ2-7, the V gene TRBV30; 7 bases are shared with TRBD1. The CDR3 totals 11 residues. CDR1 and CDR2 (germline): GTSNPN, SVGIG (reference sequence). V shed 5 bases, J shed 5 bases, and the junction held 3 bases outside the gene matches.

Only a few counts were recorded for this clone. The chain links TRBV7-9 to TRBJ2-1; 7 bases line up with TRBD1. The CDR3 spans 14 residues. CDR1 SEHNR and CDR2 FQNEAQ come from the germline V gene (reference sequence). Germline trimming cut 5 bases from V and 7 bases from J; bases unmatched to any gene: 8. DNA of the CDR3: TGTGCCAGCAGCGTACCCGGGACAGCGAATGAGCAGTTCTTC. Translating gives CASSVPGTANEQFF.

This chain joins TRBV25-1 and TRBJ2-7; D unresolved. The CDR3 is made up of 14 amino acids. Trimming cost V 0 bases and J 2 bases, with 8 bases left between them. The germline V gene encodes CDR1 MGHDK and CDR2 SYGVNS. The CDR3 loop reads CASSEYDGTYEQYF. The CDR3 bases are TGTGCCAGCAGTGAATATGACGGTACCTACGAGCAGTACTTC.

The V gene is TRBV7-9, the J gene TRBJ2-7; D call uncertain. The CDR3 runs to 17 residues. CDR1 SEHNR and CDR2 FQNEAQ come from the germline V gene (reference sequence). V was pared by 3 bases and J by 2 bases, with 20 bases between. The CDR3 reads CASSLTPGTSFPYEQYF. The DNA for the CDR3 is TGTGCCAGCAGCTTGACCCCAGGAACCAGCTTCCCCTACGAGCAGTACTTC.

This clone has only a few counts. The chain links TRBV23-1 to TRBJ1-1; D is undetermined. TRBV23-1 is filed as an ORF, its function uncertain. This CDR3 comprises 16 residues. With 0 bases removed from V and 7 bases from J, the gap between germline ends came to 18 bases. The CDR3 DNA follows: TGCGCCAGCAGTCAATCAGGCGTCGGGCCTTACCATGAAGCTTTCTTT. This sequence encodes CASSQSGVGPYHEAFF.

This sequence joins TRBV2 and TRBJ1-1; no clear D. The CDR3 extends over 11 amino acids. From germline, CDR1 is SNHLY and CDR2 FYNNEI. Trimming left V 8 bases short and J 5 bases short, with 9 bases between. The CDR3 DNA follows: TGTGCCAGCCCAGAGAGGACTGAAGCTTTCTTT. Protein sequence: CASPERTEAFF.

This clone was seen repeatedly, ten times or more. This chain connects TRBV7-9 to TRBJ2-2; the D is unclear. V was pared by 5 bases and J by 3 bases, with 4 bases between. This CDR3 is 12 amino acids long. Per germline, CDR1 SEHNR and CDR2 FQNEAQ (reference sequence). The CDR3 reads CASSPYTGELFF. As DNA, the CDR3 is TGTGCCAGCAGCCCCTACACCGGGGAGCTGTTTTTT. The full variable domain, rest sourced from reference TRBV7-9 and TRBJ2-2, is DTGVSQNPRHKITKRGQNVTFRCDPISEHNRLYWYRQTLGQGPEFLTYFQNEAQLEKSRLLSDRFSAERPKGSFSTLEIQRTEQGDSAMYLCASSPYTGELFFGEGSRLTVL.

CDR3 loop: CASSPVGTGSMNTEAFF. For the CDR3, the DNA is TGTGCCAGCAGCCCGGTGGGGACAGGGAGCATGAACACTGAAGCTTTCTTT. The chain uses TRBV9 and TRBJ1-1; TRBD1 agrees at 9 bases. The CDR3 has 17 residues. Unmatched junction bases numbered 10, after V lost 4 bases and J lost 0 bases. Germline lookup yields CDR1 SGDLS and CDR2 YYNGEE.

V is TRBV5-6 and J is TRBJ2-4, with D unresolved. V was clipped by 0 bases and J by 3 bases, with 7 bases between them. Per the germline V gene, CDR1 is SGHDT and CDR2 is YYEEEE. The CDR3 consists of 14 residues. Here the CDR3 DNA reads TGTGCCAGCAGCTTGGGATATGGCAAAAACATTCAGTACTTC. This codes for CASSLGYGKNIQYF.

CDR3 DNA: TGTGCCAGCAGCCAAACGGGCCCCTACGAGCAGTACTTC. Translated: CASSQTGPYEQYF. The chain carries TRBV4-2 and TRBJ2-7; D unclear. Germline CDR1 is LGHNA and CDR2 is YNFKEQ. CDR3 length: 13 amino acids. The V and J ends lost 2 bases and 2 bases respectively, with 7 bases between them.

The gene calls are TRBV6-5 and TRBJ2-7; 7 bases align to TRBD1. V dropped 4 bases and J dropped 8; count of bases not matched to a gene: 11. The CDR3 totals 14 residues. CDR1 and CDR2 from the germline V gene are MNHEY and SVGAGI. The CDR3 DNA sequence: TGTGCCAGCAGTTCCCCGGACAGGACCGACCAGCAGTACTTC. Its translation: CASSSPDRTDQQYF.